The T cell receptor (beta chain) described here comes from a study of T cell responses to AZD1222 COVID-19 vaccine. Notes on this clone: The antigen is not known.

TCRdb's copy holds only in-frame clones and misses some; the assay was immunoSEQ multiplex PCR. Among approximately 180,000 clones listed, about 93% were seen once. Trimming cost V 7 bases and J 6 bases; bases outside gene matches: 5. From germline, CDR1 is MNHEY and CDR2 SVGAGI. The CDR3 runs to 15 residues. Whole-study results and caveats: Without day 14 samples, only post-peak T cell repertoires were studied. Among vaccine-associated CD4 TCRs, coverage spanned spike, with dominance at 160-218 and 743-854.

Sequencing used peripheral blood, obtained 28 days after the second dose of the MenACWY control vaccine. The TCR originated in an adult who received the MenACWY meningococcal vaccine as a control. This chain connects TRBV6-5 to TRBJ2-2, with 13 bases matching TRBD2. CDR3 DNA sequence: TGTGCCAGCATTACTAGCGGGGGGGCTTCCGGGGAGCTGTTTTTT. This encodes CASITSGGASGELFF.